A single sample gave rise to the 2 T cell receptor beta chains below, sequenced in a study of blood T cell repertoires in COVID-19. Data came from immunoSEQ multiplex PCR; TCRdb stores just in-frame clones and leaves some out. The sample includes approximately 130,000 clones, approximately 83% seen only once; the top ten take 18%. Source material: peripheral blood. Receptor source: a woman in her forties or fifties who had recovered from COVID-19.

This chain joins TRBV19 and TRBJ1-6, with 7 bases lining up with TRBD1. V was pared by 4 bases and J by 7 bases, with 7 bases of the junction left unmatched. Germline V gene data show CDR1 as LNHDA and CDR2 as SQIVND (reference sequence). The CDR3 has 15 amino acids. This CDR3 reads CASSTLRQGNSPLHF. DNA for the CDR3: TGTGCCAGTAGTACCCTAAGACAGGGAAATTCACCCCTCCACTTT. The full variable domain, completed using reference TRBV19 and TRBJ1-6, is DGGITQSPKYLFRKEGQNVTLSCEQNLNHDAMYWYRQDPGQGLRLIYYSQIVNDFQKGDIAEGYSVSREKKESFPLTVTSAQKNPTAFYLCASSTLRQGNSPLHFGNGTRLTVT.

The chain recombines TRBV7-9 with TRBJ2-5, with D perhaps matching TRBD1 (6 bases). From germline, CDR1 is SEHNR and CDR2 FQNEAQ (reference sequence). V was trimmed by 10 bases and J by 1 base, leaving 13 bases between them. The CDR3 loop spans 13 amino acids. The CDR3 bases are TGTGCCATCACCATGGACAGCCAAGAGACCCAGTACTTC. It codes for CAITMDSQETQYF.